The subject of this entry is one T cell receptor beta chain. The antigen this receptor binds is unknown. No clone much larger than this one lies a single base away; base qualities are absent. Cut back by 0 bases and 6 bases, the V and J ends lie 3 bases apart. The CDR3, from cysteine to phenylalanine, totals 12 residues. The CDR3 DNA has 36 bases and is translated from base 1. This sample is drawn from a study of T cell responses to AZD1222 COVID-19 vaccine (dated by TCRdb to the early 2020s). With regard to the full study: Because spike-specific TCR depth and breadth did not differ between the two schedules, AZD1222 recipients who got a second dose at roughly 4 weeks were pooled with those who got a second dose at roughly 12 weeks. TCR sequencing was performed for 230 to 250 trial participants, of whom 207 were given two doses of AZD1222 and about 25 were given two doses of MenACWY control vaccine. Trial participants were enrolled by age into 18-55, 56-69 and 70-plus year subgroups, with roughly 160, 29 and 62 TCR-sequenced participants respectively. On the study overall, not on this receptor specifically: Participants were mostly white British, with more females than males. The authors suggested clonal diversity may have been underestimated. The vaccine-associated CD4 TCRs covered the entire spike protein, and the dominant responses fell in regions 160-218 and 743-854. Because no samples from the day 14 peak response were available, repertoires could be characterized only after the peak T cell response. Reportedly, close to half of the unique spike-specific TCRs recognized epitopes lying outside the regions that are mutated in the B.1.351 and B.1.1.7 variants. The 56-69-year group was small, and its depth increase did not reach significance, likely because of low power. Conclusions about previously exposed vaccinees are limited, since just a handful of AZD1222 recipients were seropositive for SARS-CoV-2 at baseline. After two AZD1222 doses, spike-specific TCR breadth and depth were significantly higher than at day 0 and than in MenACWY recipients.

The time point label, as the study defines it: baseline before first vaccination. Vaccinee samples came from UK trials COV001 and COV002, including a single-blind randomized controlled phase 2/3 trial of AZD1222 (ChAdOx1 nCoV-19) in healthy adults. Trial participant PBMC samples were collected at day 0 and day 28 after the second dose for TCRbeta chain sequencing. The CDR3 regions of human TCRbeta chains were analyzed by immunosequencing. Processing in the source paper ran as follows. TCRs in the repertoires were matched against a reference library of SARS-CoV-2-specific TCRs that had been generated with the MIRA antigen-specificity platform. Breadth was defined as the fraction of unique TCRs that were SARS-CoV-2-associated, and depth was defined as the fraction of total T cells that were SARS-CoV-2-associated. Using the MIRA data, each spike-specific TCR was assigned both to the spike region to which the TCR was reactive and to a CD4 or CD8 class. Log10-transformed breadth and depth values were compared by one-way ANOVA with Sidak's multiple comparisons tests. Held by TCRdb, this immuneACCESS table contains in-frame sequences only and omits some clones. Under half of the omission traces to an unresolved V gene where checked; the cause of the rest is unknown. D and trimming were read from the DNA, whereas the V and J calls and clone size are those reported in that table. Within this sample are fewer than 85,000 clones, with approximately 89% of them counted one time only. Less than 20% of the sample is held by the ten biggest clonotypes.

This clonotype was sampled from an adult in good health. Source: peripheral blood, taken on day 0 of AZD1222 vaccination. The chain is assembled from TRBV23-1 and TRBJ1-5; the D gene cannot be named for sure. TRBV23-1 is an open reading frame whose function is uncertain. The sequenced DNA is TGCGCCAGCAGTCAATCAGGTCAGCCCCAGCATTTT. It codes for CASSQSGQPQHF.